The clone carrying this T cell receptor (beta chain) occurred a few times. No antigen is known for it. MiXCR was run by TCRdb on the reads, yielding one entry per CDR3 protein. This table has about 63,000 distinct CDR3 sequences, roughly 21% appearing once. This sample was taken from a study of T cell repertoires in cytomegalovirus infection. Findings and caveats of the study: HLA-C-restricted TCR beta clonotypes specific for CMV led the ex vivo response.

The CDR3 has 15 residues. Trimming pared 2 bases from V and 1 base from J, leaving 12 bases between. Germline V gene lookup returns CDR1 SEHNR and CDR2 FQNEAQ (reference sequence). The sample was CD8+ T cells from cultured PBMCs, taken from culture after CMV antigen stimulation. The chain joins TRBV7-9 to TRBJ2-7; D could derive from TRBD1 or TRBD2 (5 bases each). The source of this sequence is a human donor in good health (CMV status not recorded). Some clones in this sample may be carry-over from other donors' samples. The CDR3 DNA reads as TGTGCCAGCAGCTTAACAGCGGACAATTCCTACGAGCAGTACTTC. As protein: CASSLTADNSYEQYF.